The 9 T cell receptor beta chains given below trace back to one sample, sequenced in a study of T cells in Graves' hyperthyroidism and ophthalmopathy. Researchers took RNA transcripts and amplified the TCR beta CDR3 regions from them. The TCR CDR3 was amplified in a first-round RT-PCR using the HTBI primer set. TCRdb redid the calling of the multiplex PCR reads with MiXCR, one entry per CDR3 protein. Here the sample spans 93,000 or so distinct CDR3 sequences, around 50% being singletons. The sequencing sample was made of blood. These receptors came from a man aged 40-55 years with Graves' hyperthyroidism.

This clonotype was counted at least ten times. The V gene is TRBV5-1, the J gene TRBJ1-3; D possibly corresponds to TRBD1 (6 bases). V lost 1 base to trimming and J lost 2 bases, with 7 bases between them. Germline CDR1 is SGHRS and CDR2 is YFSETQ. This CDR3 contains 14 residues. CDR3: CASSLKGAGNTIYF. As DNA, the CDR3 is TGCGCCAGCAGCTTGAAGGGGGCTGGAAACACCATATATTTT. Filled out from reference TRBV5-1 and TRBJ1-3, the complete variable domain reads KAGVTQTPRYLIKTRGQQVTLSCSPISGHRSVSWYQQTPGQGLQFLFEYFSETQRNKGNFPGRFSGRQFSNSRSEMNVSTLELGDSALYLCASSLKGAGNTIYFGEGSWLTVV.

This clonotype was recorded at least ten times. This sequence joins TRBV4-2 and TRBJ1-2; TRBD1 might be the D (5 bases). This CDR3 comprises 15 residues. V lost 0 bases and J 2 bases, leaving 10 bases between the germline ends. Germline CDR1 and CDR2: LGHNA and YNFKEQ. The CDR3 DNA is TGTGCCAGCAGCCAAGATCGCAGGGCGAACTATGGCTACACCTTC. Translation gives CASSQDRRANYGYTF.

In its sample, this clonotype was seen a few times. This may be a read error: a much more frequent sequence differs by one nucleotide. The J gene is TRBJ1-6, the V gene TRBV6-6; D unresolved. Germline CDR1 reads MNHNY; CDR2 reads SVGAGI (reference sequence). This CDR3 has 14 residues. The DNA for the CDR3 is TGTGCCAGCAGTTACCGGGTTTATAATCCACCCCTCCACTTT. Amino acid sequence: CASSYRVYNPPLHF.

The chain has TRBV7-8 and TRBJ1-2; no clear D gene. Germline V CDR1 and CDR2: SGHVS, FQNEAQ. The CDR3 loop spans 14 amino acids. V was clipped by 5 bases and J by 7 bases, with 17 bases between them. Here the CDR3 reads CASSLGEGGIGYTF. The CDR3 region has the DNA TGTGCCAGCAGCCTCGGGGAGGGTGGGATTGGCTACACCTTC.

The rearrangement uses TRBV7-9 and TRBJ1-3; D not resolved. Germline-derived CDR1 and CDR2 are SEHNR and FQNEAQ (reference sequence). The V and J ends lost 6 bases and 0 bases respectively, with 18 bases between them. There are 17 residues in the CDR3. The CDR3 nucleotides are TGTGCCAGCAGTTTAAATTTCCTGATGAGCTCTGGAAACACCATATATTTT. Residues: CASSLNFLMSSGNTIYF.

This clonotype has ten or more counts. This rearrangement joins TRBV19 to TRBJ1-5, with D tentatively TRBD1 (6 bases). Trimming cost V 2 bases and J 4 bases, with 12 bases left between them. The CDR3 has 15 residues. CDR1 and CDR2 (germline): LNHDA, SQIVND (reference sequence). CDR3 amino acids: CASSILGTQNQPQHF. Here the CDR3 DNA reads TGTGCCAGTAGTATACTTGGGACACAGAATCAGCCCCAGCATTTT. Combining the CDR3 with reference TRBV19 and TRBJ1-5 gives the whole variable domain DGGITQSPKYLFRKEGQNVTLSCEQNLNHDAMYWYRQDPGQGLRLIYYSQIVNDFQKGDIAEGYSVSREKKESFPLTVTSAQKNPTAFYLCASSILGTQNQPQHFGDGTRLSIL.

In regard to this clonotype: One end of the junction fails to match germline, which may point to a read error. CDR3 sequence: CSARIPTNEQVF. CDR3 DNA: TGCAGTGCTAGGATCCCAACTAATGAGCAGGTCTTC. V and J are TRBV20-1 and TRBJ2-1, with unresolved D. CDR1 DFQATT and CDR2 SNEGSKA come from the germline V gene (reference sequence). This CDR3 spans 12 amino acids.

In this sample, this clonotype turned up many times. The V and J genes are TRBV4-1 and TRBJ1-6; 7 bases are a match to TRBD1. The CDR3 extends over 15 amino acids. Per the germline V gene, CDR1 is MGHRA and CDR2 is YSYEKL. V dropped 1 base and J dropped 9; count of bases not matched to a gene: 6. CDR3 amino acids: CASSQGQGGTSPLHF. CDR3 DNA: TGCGCCAGCAGCCAAGGACAGGGTGGTACTTCACCCCTCCACTTT.

The table lists this clonotype with many counts. CDR3: CASSFSQNTEAFF. The CDR3 DNA is TGTGCCAGCAGCTTCTCTCAGAACACTGAAGCTTTCTTT. The V call is TRBV7-9, the J call TRBJ1-1; D remains ambiguous. V was pared by 3 bases and J by 1 base, with 6 bases between. From germline, CDR1 is SEHNR and CDR2 FQNEAQ (reference sequence). CDR3 length equals 13 residues. Using reference TRBV7-9 and TRBJ1-1 for the parts outside the CDR3, the full variable domain is DTGVSQNPRHKITKRGQNVTFRCDPISEHNRLYWYRQTLGQGPEFLTYFQNEAQLEKSRLLSDRFSAERPKGSFSTLEIQRTEQGDSAMYLCASSFSQNTEAFFGQGTRLTVV.